These 27 T cell receptor beta chains were all obtained from the same sample, sequenced in a study of blood T cell repertoires in COVID-19. The protocol was immunoSEQ multiplex PCR, while the TCRdb copy is restricted to in-frame clones and leaves out a portion. In the table there are around 30,000 clones, roughly 87% of which are singletons. Material: peripheral blood. The receptors derive from a man older than 75 with acute or convalescent COVID-19.

The chain carries TRBV28 and TRBJ1-5, with D maybe TRBD1 (6 bases). The CDR3 is made up of 15 amino acids. Germline CDR1 MDHEN, CDR2 SYDVKM. The ends were cut back, 6 bases at V and 2 bases at J, with 14 bases in the middle. The chain's CDR3 is CASRSQGMGNQPQHF. DNA for the CDR3: TGTGCCAGCAGGTCACAGGGTATGGGCAATCAGCCCCAGCATTTT.

The chain carries TRBV27 and TRBJ2-2, with 11 bases aligning to TRBD1. The junction had 1 base not matched to a gene; V was cut back by 0 bases and J by 4 bases. The CDR3 is 16 residues long. Germline V gene lookup returns CDR1 MNHEY and CDR2 SMNVEV (reference sequence). This CDR3 reads CASSLSGQGGTGELFF. DNA for the CDR3: TGTGCCAGCAGTTTATCGGGACAGGGGGGCACCGGGGAGCTGTTTTTT.

V gene TRBV24-1 combines with J gene TRBJ2-3; 8 bases agree with TRBD1. In germline, CDR1 is KGHDR, CDR2 SFDVKD. V lost 3 bases and J lost 1; bases outside the gene matches: 5. The CDR3 is 16 residues long. Here the CDR3 reads CATSDQQGVGTDTQYF. DNA for the CDR3: TGTGCCACCAGTGATCAACAGGGGGTTGGCACAGATACGCAGTATTTT.

The rearrangement joins TRBV5-1 to TRBJ2-7, with 11 bases lining up with TRBD1. The V segment lost 0 bases and the J segment 1 base; nucleotides outside the gene matches: 3. The germline gives CDR1 SGHRS, CDR2 YFSETQ. The CDR3 sequence is 16 residues long. The CDR3 spells CASSLGGDRGSYEQYF. In DNA form, the CDR3 reads TGCGCCAGCAGCTTGGGTGGGGACAGGGGGTCCTACGAGCAGTACTTC.

A word on this clone: Other DNA sequences in the same sample also yield this CDR3. V gene TRBV6-2 or TRBV6-3 combines with J gene TRBJ2-2; 12 bases are shared with TRBD2. The CDR3 loop spans 20 amino acids. Germline V CDR1 and CDR2: MNHEY, SVGEGT. Trimming removed 5 bases from V and 0 bases from J; junction bases left unmatched: 13. CDR3 sequence: CASSTRTSGDKRANTGELFF. The CDR3 DNA is TGTGCCAGCAGTACCCGGACTAGCGGGGATAAGCGGGCGAACACCGGGGAGCTGTTTTTT.

The genes are TRBV6-1 and TRBJ1-5; D perhaps matches TRBD1 (6 bases). Germline-derived CDR1 and CDR2 are MNHNS and SASEGT. This CDR3 is 17 amino acids long. The ends were cut back, 0 bases at V and 9 bases at J, with 21 bases in the middle. The CDR3 protein is CASSEARGGGLGGPQHF. CDR3 nucleotides: TGTGCCAGCAGTGAAGCCCGGGGAGGGGGGCTTGGGGGGCCCCAGCATTTT.

This sequence joins TRBV30 and TRBJ2-3, with TRBD1 matching over 7 bases. CDR1 is GTSNPN, CDR2 SVGIG, per germline (reference sequence). The CDR3 totals 13 residues. V was clipped by 3 bases and J by 2 bases; unmatched bases: 2. The CDR3 protein is CAWSEGATDTQYF. The CDR3 DNA is TGTGCCTGGAGCGAGGGGGCCACAGATACGCAGTATTTT.

The chain is built from TRBV9 and TRBJ2-5, with 10 bases aligning to TRBD1. The CDR3 totals 15 residues. Per germline, CDR1 SGDLS and CDR2 YYNGEE. The trim removed 4 bases at V and 0 bases at J, leaving 3 bases unmatched. As DNA, the CDR3 is TGTGCCAGCAGCCTGGGGACAGGGGACCAAGAGACCCAGTACTTC. Protein sequence: CASSLGTGDQETQYF.

The V and J genes are TRBV30 and TRBJ1-2, with 8 bases matching TRBD1. Trimming at V came to 3 bases and at J to 4 bases, leaving 7 bases not matched to a gene. CDR3 size: 14 residues. Germline CDR1 is GTSNPN and CDR2 is SVGIG (reference sequence). CDR3 bases: TGTGCCTGGAGGTTTGGACAGGGTGGCTATGGCTACACCTTC. Amino acid sequence: CAWRFGQGGYGYTF.

The chain employs TRBV21-1 and TRBJ1-6; the table's D gene call, TRBD1, was not cross checked with the DNA. TRBV21-1 constitutes a pseudogene. The CDR3 consists of 14 residues. The CDR3 here is CASSERGFNSPLHF. The CDR3 nucleotides are TGTGCCAGCAGCGAGAGGGGGTTTAATTCACCCCTCCACTTT.

The sample holds a few counts of this clone. V and J are TRBV5-4 and TRBJ2-5; possible D gene TRBD2, 5 bases. The CDR3 has 15 amino acids. Trimming took 0 bases from V and 4 from J, leaving 13 bases between them. The germline V gene encodes CDR1 SGHNT and CDR2 YYREEE (reference sequence). CDR3: CASSLDGDGGETQYF. The CDR3 DNA sequence: TGTGCCAGCAGCTTGGACGGGGATGGAGGAGAGACCCAGTACTTC.

The rearrangement links TRBV5-1 to TRBJ2-3; TRBD2 is a possible D gene (5 bases). Germline V gene data show CDR1 as SGHRS and CDR2 as YFSETQ. Trimming took 4 bases from V and 0 from J, leaving 12 bases between them. The CDR3 extends over 15 amino acids. For the CDR3, the DNA is TGCGCCAGCAGCGTGAGTGGACTGAGCACAGATACGCAGTATTTT. It is translated as CASSVSGLSTDTQYF.

The rearrangement joins TRBV18 to TRBJ2-7; D perhaps matches TRBD1 (6 bases). The germline V gene encodes CDR1 KGHSH and CDR2 LQKENI. The CDR3 sequence is 14 residues long. The V and J ends lost 4 bases and 0 bases respectively, with 10 bases between them. The CDR3 region is CASSRLQGSYEQYF. The CDR3 coding sequence is TGTGCCAGCTCACGTTTACAGGGCTCCTACGAGCAGTACTTC.

The J gene is TRBJ1-2, the V gene TRBV19; D uncertain. Trimming cost V 0 bases and J 5 bases, with 13 bases left between them. Per the germline V gene, CDR1 is LNHDA and CDR2 is SQIVND (reference sequence). The CDR3 runs 15 residues. CDR3 loop: CASSIDRERSYGYTF. The CDR3 region has the DNA TGTGCCAGTAGTATAGATCGAGAAAGAAGTTATGGCTACACCTTC.

This clone was picked up one time. The chain joins TRBV7-9 to TRBJ1-2; D unclear. Trimming removed 1 base at V and 5 bases at J, with 17 bases between. CDR1 and CDR2 from the germline V gene are SEHNR and FQNEAQ (reference sequence). This CDR3 has 16 amino acids. CDR3 in amino acids: CASSLGRTGENYGYTF. CDR3 bases: TGTGCCAGCAGCTTAGGGAGGACGGGTGAAAATTATGGCTACACCTTC.

V usage is TRBV5-6 and J usage is TRBJ1-4; weak D call: TRBD1 (5 bases). Germline assignment: CDR1 SGHDT and CDR2 YYEEEE. Trimming cost V 7 bases and J 0 bases, with 10 bases left between them. CDR3 length: 14 residues. CDR3 loop: CASFQGATNEKLFF. CDR3 sequence (DNA): TGTGCCAGCTTTCAGGGTGCAACTAATGAAAAACTGTTTTTT.

This clone was seen only once. The V call is TRBV10-3, the J call TRBJ2-7, with D possibly matching TRBD1 (5 bases). V lost 4 bases, J lost 5 bases, and 15 bases lay in between. The V gene's germline CDR1 is ENHRY and CDR2 SYGVKD. The CDR3 is 14 residues long. Here the CDR3 reads CAISVDAGIHEQYF. For the CDR3, the DNA is TGTGCCATCAGTGTTGATGCAGGGATCCACGAGCAGTACTTC.

The chain combines TRBV2 with TRBJ2-2; TRBD1 matches 7 bases. Germline V CDR1 and CDR2: SNHLY, FYNNEI. The CDR3 consists of 15 residues. The ends lost 5 bases at V and 1 base at J; junction bases unmatched: 4. CDR3 nucleotide sequence: TGTGCCAGCAGTCCAAGGACAGGGAACACCGGGGAGCTGTTTTTT. Amino acid sequence: CASSPRTGNTGELFF.

V gene TRBV10-2 combines with J gene TRBJ2-2; TRBD2 matches 12 bases. Germline-derived CDR1 and CDR2 are WSHSY and SAAADI. The junction had 3 bases not matched to a gene; V was cut back by 4 bases and J by 3 bases. This CDR3 has 16 amino acids. CDR3 DNA sequence: TGCGCCAGCAGTGGATGGACTAGCGGGGACACCGGGGAGCTGTTTTTT. It encodes CASSGWTSGDTGELFF.

The rearrangement uses TRBV7-3 and TRBJ2-3, with D possibly TRBD2 on 5 matching bases. Germline values: CDR1 SGHTA, CDR2 FQGTGA. The CDR3 is 15 residues long. V gave up 6 bases and J gave up 3 bases, with 16 bases separating them. The CDR3 loop reads CASREWTEGTDTQYF. CDR3 in DNA: TGTGCCAGCAGGGAATGGACTGAGGGTACAGATACGCAGTATTTT. The full variable domain, its missing parts supplied by reference TRBV7-3 and TRBJ2-3, is GAGVSQTPSNKVTEKGKYVELRCDPISGHTALYWYRQSLGQGPEFLIYFQGTGAADDSGLPNDRFFAVRPEGSVSTLKIQRTERGDSAVYLCASREWTEGTDTQYFGPGTRLTVL.

V and J are TRBV10-2 and TRBJ2-2, with TRBD1 matching 7 bases. The germline V gene encodes CDR1 WSHSY and CDR2 SAAADI. V lost 6 bases, J lost 2 bases, and 3 bases stayed unmatched. CDR3 length: 14 residues. The DNA for the CDR3 is TGCGCCAGCAGCGGGACAGCTAACACCGGGGAGCTGTTTTTT. Translated, it gives CASSGTANTGELFF.

The chain joins TRBV7-8 to TRBJ1-1; D gene ambiguous. The germline V and J ends were trimmed by 3 bases and 4 bases, with 9 bases remaining between them. CDR1 is SGHVS and CDR2 is FQNEAQ in the germline V gene. This CDR3 is built from 13 residues. Here the CDR3 reads CASSFFEGTEAFF. The CDR3 DNA is TGTGCCAGCAGCTTCTTCGAGGGCACTGAAGCTTTCTTT.

The table lists this clone with a count of one. The chain carries TRBV7-9 and TRBJ1-5, with no clear D. Germline-derived CDR1 and CDR2 are SEHNR and FQNEAQ (reference sequence). Trimming took off 4 bases at V and 2 bases at J, with 12 bases between the two ends. This CDR3 contains 15 residues. In nucleotides, the CDR3 is TGTGCCAGCAGCTCCCAGGCTTCGGGCAATCAGCCCCAGCATTTT. It translates to CASSSQASGNQPQHF.

The rearrangement uses TRBV27 and TRBJ1-2, with D possibly matching TRBD1 (5 bases). V lost 7 bases and J 0 bases, leaving 21 bases between the germline ends. This CDR3 comprises 17 residues. The V gene's germline CDR1 is MNHEY and CDR2 SMNVEV (reference sequence). The CDR3 reads CASKRAGGTSSNYGYTF. As DNA, the CDR3 is TGTGCCAGCAAAAGGGCAGGAGGGACTAGTTCTAACTATGGCTACACCTTC.

The chain links TRBV18 to TRBJ2-5, with D possibly matching TRBD1 (5 bases). CDR3 length: 15 amino acids. The germline gives CDR1 KGHSH, CDR2 LQKENI. V was clipped by 4 bases and J by 3 bases, with 15 bases between them. The CDR3 sequence is CASSQGWALKETQYF. CDR3 nucleotide sequence: TGTGCCAGCTCACAGGGGTGGGCGCTCAAAGAGACCCAGTACTTC.

The chain employs TRBV18 and TRBJ2-7; D gene uncertain. The CDR3 has 14 amino acids. The V gene's germline CDR1 is KGHSH and CDR2 LQKENI. Trimming left V 0 bases short and J 3 bases short, with 9 bases between. The CDR3 DNA sequence: TGTGCCAGCTCACCACCGCGTTCCCTCTACGAGCAGTACTTC. Translating gives CASSPPRSLYEQYF.

The chain is built from TRBV5-6 and TRBJ2-2; 7 bases fit TRBD1. This CDR3 is 16 amino acids long. The ends lost 0 bases at V and 6 bases at J; junction bases unmatched: 8. Germline V gene sequence: CDR1 SGHDT, CDR2 YYEEEE. CDR3 DNA: TGTGCCAGCAGCTTGGGTGACAGGGTTTCCTCCGGGGAGCTGTTTTTT. It encodes CASSLGDRVSSGELFF.